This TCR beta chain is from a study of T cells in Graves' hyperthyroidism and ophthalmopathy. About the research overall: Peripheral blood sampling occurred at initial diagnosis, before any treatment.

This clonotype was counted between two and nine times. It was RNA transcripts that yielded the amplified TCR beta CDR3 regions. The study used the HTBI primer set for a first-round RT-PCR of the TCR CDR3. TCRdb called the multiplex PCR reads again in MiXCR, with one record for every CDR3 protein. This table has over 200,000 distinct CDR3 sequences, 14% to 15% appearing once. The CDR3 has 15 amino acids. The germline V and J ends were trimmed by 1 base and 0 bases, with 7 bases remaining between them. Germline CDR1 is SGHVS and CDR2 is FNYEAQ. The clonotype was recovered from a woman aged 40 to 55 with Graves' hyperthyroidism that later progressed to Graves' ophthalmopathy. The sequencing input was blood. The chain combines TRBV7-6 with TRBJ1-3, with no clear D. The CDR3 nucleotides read TGTGCCAGCAGCTTAGGGGCCAGCTCTGGAAACACCATATATTTT. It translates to CASSLGASSGNTIYF.